This TCR beta chain was observed in a study of blood T cell repertoires in COVID-19. In the study overall: Sites across the United States, Italy and Spain contributed samples from acute and convalescent COVID-19.

The table came from immunoSEQ multiplex PCR; TCRdb's copy has only in-frame clones and leaves some out. Among 200,000 to 300,000 clones, around 84% were seen once, and the ten largest hold around 5%. In this sample, this clone turned up a few times. This clonotype originated in a woman aged 60 to 75 with COVID-19, enrolled during active disease. Sequenced: peripheral blood.

The CDR3 DNA reads TGCGCCAGCAGCTTGGTAGGGACACCGAACACTGAAGCTTTCTTT. Translating gives CASSLVGTPNTEAFF. The chain combines TRBV5-1 with TRBJ1-1; D may be TRBD1 (6 bases). The germline V gene encodes CDR1 SGHRS and CDR2 YFSETQ. This CDR3 spans 15 amino acids. Trimming left V 0 bases short and J 1 base short, with 10 bases between.